Described below is a single T cell receptor (beta chain) sequence and its context. Its specificity is not known. These data are taken from a study of shared clonotypes between healthy human individuals. Study outcomes and limitations: Clonotypes that were shared across four donors made up approximately 5% of naive CD4 clonotypes. The study generally estimated greater richness for naive than memory subsets. Generation probabilities of non-shared clonotypes were lower (relative to those shared by all four donors).

Sequencing was performed with immunoSEQ multiplex PCR; in TCRdb, only in-frame clones are kept and a portion is missing. The sample has 700,000 to 950,000 clones, 96% seen once. Terminally differentiated effector memory CD45RA+ cells were excluded by CCR7 positive selection of CD45RO-negative cells. This receptor was taken from a man aged 25 to 45 in good health. The sequenced material came from naive CD8+ T cells sorted from blood.

CDR3 DNA sequence: TGTGCCAGCAGCCTTTTGGGCTATGGCTACACCTTC. It encodes CASSLLGYGYTF. This chain links TRBV13 with TRBJ1-2, with no clear D. The V and J ends lost 5 bases and 4 bases respectively, with 8 bases between them. The CDR3 is 12 residues long. Germline V CDR1 and CDR2: PRHDT, FYEKMQ (reference sequence).